Reported below is one T cell receptor beta chain. This sample is drawn from a study of T cell changes during pregnancy in multiple sclerosis. The V gene end was trimmed by 7 bases and the J gene end by 0 bases; junction bases not matched to a gene: 13. Germline values: CDR1 MNHEY, CDR2 SMNVEV (reference sequence). This CDR3 has 17 amino acids. Profiled with immunoSEQ multiplex PCR; TCRdb holds only in-frame clones, not every one. Here the sample spans tens of thousands of clones, about 88% being singletons. The V call is TRBV27, the J call TRBJ1-1; TRBD1 agrees at 8 bases. This sequence originates from a female donor with multiple sclerosis, enrolled in a pregnancy study. This specimen was CD4+ T cells from peripheral blood mononuclear cells, taken in the third trimester of pregnancy. CDR3 DNA: TGTGCCAGCAATCTTAAAGGGACAGGAGACCTGAACACTGAAGCTTTCTTT. This gives the protein CASNLKGTGDLNTEAFF.